This T cell receptor (beta chain) was observed in a study of blood T cell repertoires in COVID-19. In the study overall: Samples representing acute and convalescent COVID-19 were sourced from the United States, Italy and Spain. From T cells, B-cell-depleted T cells, or PBMCs came the material, which was cDNA or gDNA.

The ends were cut back, 0 bases at V and 6 bases at J, with 9 bases in the middle. Germline CDR1 reads SGHDT; CDR2 reads YYEEEE. The CDR3 covers 13 residues. As handled by the study authors: Researchers report that nucleated cell counts were estimated from reference gene primer amplification. Measured with immunoSEQ multiplex PCR; TCRdb has only the in-frame clones, and not every one. D and trimming come from the DNA, and the V and J calls and clone size come from that table. The sample yields about 230,000 clones, 83% seen once. The origin of this receptor is a woman aged 70-85 years with active or convalescent COVID-19. The chain combines TRBV5-6 with TRBJ1-1; weak D call: TRBD1 (6 bases). The specimen was peripheral blood. The CDR3 nucleotides are TGTGCCAGCAGCTTGGGAGGGACACCTGAAGCTTTCTTT. It yields the protein CASSLGGTPEAFF.